This paragraph reports one T cell receptor beta chain. Its antigen is not identified. Looked up from germline, CDR1 is GTSNPN and CDR2 is SVGIG (reference sequence). The V gene end was trimmed by 2 bases and the J gene end by 0 bases; junction bases not matched to a gene: 5. The CDR3 is 15 amino acids. The sample belongs to a study of monozygotic twins with cystic fibrosis. The overall study: Three micrograms of fragmented DNA underwent around 14 PCR cycles for library preparation.

Study outcomes and limitations: Monozygotic CF twins shared more identical nucleotide clonotypes than unrelated patients. J usage was most co-twin-similar in 8 of 16 pairs, V in 13.

TCRdb keeps only in-frame clones here, not all; method: immunoSEQ multiplex PCR. The sample records 30,000 to 35,000 clones, around 90% being singletons. The chain has TRBV30 and TRBJ2-7, with 9 bases lining up with TRBD2. The sample was blood. The receptor's source is a girl aged 2-10 years with cystic fibrosis. CDR3 in amino acids: CAWSPSGRSSYEQYF. As DNA, the CDR3 is TGTGCCTGGAGTCCCAGCGGGAGGAGCTCCTACGAGCAGTACTTC.